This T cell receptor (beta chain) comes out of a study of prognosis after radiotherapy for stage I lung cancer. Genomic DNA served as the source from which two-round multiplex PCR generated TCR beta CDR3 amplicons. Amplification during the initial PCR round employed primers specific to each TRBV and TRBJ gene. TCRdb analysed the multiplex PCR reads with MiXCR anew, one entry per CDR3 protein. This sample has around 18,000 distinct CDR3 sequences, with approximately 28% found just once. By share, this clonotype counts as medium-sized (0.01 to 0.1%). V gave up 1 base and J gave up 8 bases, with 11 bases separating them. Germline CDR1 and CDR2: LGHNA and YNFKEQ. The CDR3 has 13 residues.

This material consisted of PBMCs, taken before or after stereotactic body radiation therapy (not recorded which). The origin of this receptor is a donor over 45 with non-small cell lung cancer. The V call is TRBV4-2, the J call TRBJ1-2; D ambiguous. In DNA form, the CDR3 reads TGTGCCAGCAGCCAAGGGTCCGAGAAAGGCTACACCTTC. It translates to CASSQGSEKGYTF.